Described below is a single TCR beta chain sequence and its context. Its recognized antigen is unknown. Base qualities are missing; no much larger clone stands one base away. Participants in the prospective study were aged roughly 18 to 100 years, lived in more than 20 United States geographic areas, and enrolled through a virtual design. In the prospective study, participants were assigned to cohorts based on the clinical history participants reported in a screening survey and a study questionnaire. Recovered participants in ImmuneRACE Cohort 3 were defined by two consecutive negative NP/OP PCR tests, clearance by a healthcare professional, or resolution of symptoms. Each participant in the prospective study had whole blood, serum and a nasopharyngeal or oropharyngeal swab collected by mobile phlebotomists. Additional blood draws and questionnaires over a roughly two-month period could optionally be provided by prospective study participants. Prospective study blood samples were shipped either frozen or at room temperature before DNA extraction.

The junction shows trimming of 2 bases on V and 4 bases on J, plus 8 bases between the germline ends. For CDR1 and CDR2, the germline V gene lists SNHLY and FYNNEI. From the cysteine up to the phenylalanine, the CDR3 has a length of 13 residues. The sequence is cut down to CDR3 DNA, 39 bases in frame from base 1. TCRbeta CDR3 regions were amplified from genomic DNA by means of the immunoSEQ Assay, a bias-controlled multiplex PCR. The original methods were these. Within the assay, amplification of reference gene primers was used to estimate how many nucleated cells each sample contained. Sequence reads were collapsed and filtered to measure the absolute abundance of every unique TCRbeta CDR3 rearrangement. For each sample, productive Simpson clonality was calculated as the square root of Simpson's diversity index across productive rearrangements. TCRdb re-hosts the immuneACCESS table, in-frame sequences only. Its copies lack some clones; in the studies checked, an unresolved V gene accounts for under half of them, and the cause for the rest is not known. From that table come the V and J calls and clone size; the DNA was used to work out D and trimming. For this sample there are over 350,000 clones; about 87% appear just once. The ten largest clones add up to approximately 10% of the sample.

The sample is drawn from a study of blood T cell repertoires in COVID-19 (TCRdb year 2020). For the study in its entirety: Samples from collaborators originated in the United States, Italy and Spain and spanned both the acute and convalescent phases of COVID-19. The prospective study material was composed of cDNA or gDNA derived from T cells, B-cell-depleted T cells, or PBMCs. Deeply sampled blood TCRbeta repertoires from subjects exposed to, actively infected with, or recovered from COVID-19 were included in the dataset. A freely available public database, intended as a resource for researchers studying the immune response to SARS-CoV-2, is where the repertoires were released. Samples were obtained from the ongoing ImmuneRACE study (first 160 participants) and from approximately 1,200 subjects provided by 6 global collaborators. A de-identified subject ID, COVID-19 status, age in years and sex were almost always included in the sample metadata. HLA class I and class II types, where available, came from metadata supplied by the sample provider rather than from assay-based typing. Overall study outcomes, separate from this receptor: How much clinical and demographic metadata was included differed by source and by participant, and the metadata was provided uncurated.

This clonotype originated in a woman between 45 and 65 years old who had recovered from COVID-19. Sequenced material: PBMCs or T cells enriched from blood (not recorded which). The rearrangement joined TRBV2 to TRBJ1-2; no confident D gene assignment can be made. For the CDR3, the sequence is CASSESGSYGYTF. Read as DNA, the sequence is TGTGCCAGCAGTGAATCGGGGAGCTATGGCTACACCTTC.